This T cell receptor (beta chain) was profiled in a study of shared clonotypes between healthy human individuals. Broader study findings: The naive CD4 repertoires of several donors were compared, and around 5% of clonotypes were shared.

This CDR3 contains 18 residues. An even split of each subset's genomic DNA across several immunoSEQ plates was performed. This table comes from immunoSEQ multiplex PCR, and its TCRdb copy is limited to in-frame clones, with some not included. This sample carries about 600,000 clones, roughly 97% of them seen once, and the ten largest clones take around 0.06%. A word on this clone: Its target is not known.

CD4+ cells yielded CD45RA+ naive and CD45RA-negative memory subsets. Input material: naive CD4+ T cells sorted from blood. The subset denotes: CD45RA+ positively selected. The chain links TRBV21-1 to TRBJ2-2; the D call in the table, TRBD2, was not verified against the DNA. TRBV21-1 is a pseudogene locus. This receptor was obtained from a woman aged 30 to 39 in good health. CDR3 residues: CASSSGGAGAPNTGELFF. The CDR3 DNA sequence: TGTGCCAGCAGCTCGGGAGGGGCGGGAGCCCCGAACACCGGGGAGCTGTTTTTT.